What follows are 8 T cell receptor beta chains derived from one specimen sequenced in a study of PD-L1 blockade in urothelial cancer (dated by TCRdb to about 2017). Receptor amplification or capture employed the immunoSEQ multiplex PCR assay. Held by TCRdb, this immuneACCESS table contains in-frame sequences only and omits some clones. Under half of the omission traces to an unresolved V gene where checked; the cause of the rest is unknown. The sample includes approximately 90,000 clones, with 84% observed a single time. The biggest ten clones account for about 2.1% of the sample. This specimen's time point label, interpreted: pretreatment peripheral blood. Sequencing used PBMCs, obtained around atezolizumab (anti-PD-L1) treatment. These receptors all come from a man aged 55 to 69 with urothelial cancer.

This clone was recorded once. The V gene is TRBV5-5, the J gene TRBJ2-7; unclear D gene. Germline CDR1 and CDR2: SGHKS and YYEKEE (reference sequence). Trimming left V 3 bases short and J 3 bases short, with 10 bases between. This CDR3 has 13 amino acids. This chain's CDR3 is CASSSYLGYEQYF. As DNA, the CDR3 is TGTGCCAGCAGCTCGTATCTCGGCTACGAGCAGTACTTC.

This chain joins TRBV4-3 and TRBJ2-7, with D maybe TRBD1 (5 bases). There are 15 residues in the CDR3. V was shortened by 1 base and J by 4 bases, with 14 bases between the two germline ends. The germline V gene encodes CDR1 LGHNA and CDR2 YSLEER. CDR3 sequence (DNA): TGCGCCAGCAGCCAAGGCACAGGTCTTTTATACGAGCAGTACTTC. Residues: CASSQGTGLLYEQYF.

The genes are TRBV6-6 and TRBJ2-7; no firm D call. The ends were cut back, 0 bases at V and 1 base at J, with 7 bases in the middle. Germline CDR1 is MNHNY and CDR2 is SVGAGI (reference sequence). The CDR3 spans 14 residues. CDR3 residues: CASSYSAPSYEQYF. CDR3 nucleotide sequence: TGTGCCAGCAGTTACTCGGCTCCTTCCTACGAGCAGTACTTC.

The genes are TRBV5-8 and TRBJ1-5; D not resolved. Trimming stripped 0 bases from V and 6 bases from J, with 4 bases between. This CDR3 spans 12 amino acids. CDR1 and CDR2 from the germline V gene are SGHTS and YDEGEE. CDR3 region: CASSLGLQPQHF. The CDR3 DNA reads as TGTGCCAGCAGCTTGGGACTTCAGCCCCAGCATTTT. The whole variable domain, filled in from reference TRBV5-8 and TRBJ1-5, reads EAGVTQSPTHLIKTRGQQATLRCSPISGHTSVYWYQQALGLGLQFLLWYDEGEERNRGNFPPRFSGRQFPNYSSELNVNALELEDSALYLCASSLGLQPQHFGDGTRLSIL.

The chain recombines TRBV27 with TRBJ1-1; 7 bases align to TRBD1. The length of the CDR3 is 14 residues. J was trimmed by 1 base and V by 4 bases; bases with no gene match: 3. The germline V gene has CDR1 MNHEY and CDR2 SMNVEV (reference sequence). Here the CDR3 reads CASSSGGRNTEAFF. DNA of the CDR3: TGTGCCAGCAGTTCAGGGGGAAGGAACACTGAAGCTTTCTTT.

CDR3 nucleotides: TGTGCCAGCAGCTTAGTTAGCGGGAGGGCCGGAGAGACCCAGTACTTC. This sequence encodes CASSLVSGRAGETQYF. This chain joins TRBV11-2 and TRBJ2-5; 11 bases line up with TRBD2. The germline V gene encodes CDR1 SGHAT and CDR2 FQNNGV. V lost 1 base to trimming and J lost 4 bases; unmatched junction nucleotides: 5. CDR3 length equals 16 residues.

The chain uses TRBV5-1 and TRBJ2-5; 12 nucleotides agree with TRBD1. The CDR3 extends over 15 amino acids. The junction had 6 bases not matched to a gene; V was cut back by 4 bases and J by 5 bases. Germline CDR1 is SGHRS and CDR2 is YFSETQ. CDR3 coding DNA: TGCGCCAGCAGCAGGCCGGGACAGGGGGCCGAGACCCAGTACTTC. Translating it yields CASSRPGQGAETQYF. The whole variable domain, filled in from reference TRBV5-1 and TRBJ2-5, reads KAGVTQTPRYLIKTRGQQVTLSCSPISGHRSVSWYQQTPGQGLQFLFEYFSETQRNKGNFPGRFSGRQFSNSRSEMNVSTLELGDSALYLCASSRPGQGAETQYFGPGTRLLVL.

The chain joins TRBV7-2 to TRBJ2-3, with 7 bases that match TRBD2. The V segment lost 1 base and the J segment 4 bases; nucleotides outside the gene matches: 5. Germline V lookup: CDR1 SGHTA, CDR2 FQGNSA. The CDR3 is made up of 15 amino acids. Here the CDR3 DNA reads TGTGCCAGCAGCTTAGATCGGCGGGAGTCAGATACGCAGTATTTT. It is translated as CASSLDRRESDTQYF.